Described below is a single TCR beta chain sequence and its context. This entry comes from a study of blood T cell repertoires in COVID-19. Study-wide background: COVID-19 samples, acute and convalescent, were from the United States, Italy and Spain. From T cells, B-cell-depleted T cells, or PBMCs came the material, which was cDNA or gDNA.

Generated by immunoSEQ multiplex PCR, the TCRdb table keeps only in-frame clones and is missing some. The sample yields about 200,000 clones, around 76% seen once. Participants' reported clinical history set cohort assignment. V lost 1 base, J lost 12 bases, and 10 bases lay in between. The CDR3 is made up of 12 amino acids. The clonotype was recovered from a woman aged 45 to 65 with acute COVID-19. The sample taken for sequencing was PBMCs or T cells enriched from blood (not recorded which). The chain carries TRBV12-3 or TRBV12-4 and TRBJ1-5; D not resolved. The CDR3 loop reads CASSLGGLNQHF. The CDR3 nucleotides are TGTGCCAGCAGTTTAGGTGGCCTGAACCAGCATTTT.